Following are 20 T cell receptor beta chains from one sample sequenced in a study of T cells in localized non-small cell lung cancer. Clones were sequenced by immunoSEQ multiplex PCR, and TCRdb holds only the in-frame ones, with some missing. The sample yields 34,000 or so clones, around 93% seen once. The sample was peripheral blood, taken before any cancer treatment. These receptors were collected from a female donor older than 55 with stage I lung adenocarcinoma.

This clone was recorded once. The chain joins TRBV2 to TRBJ1-1, with 7 bases identical to TRBD1. The V segment lost 6 bases and the J segment 1 base; nucleotides outside the gene matches: 11. Germline V gene sequence: CDR1 SNHLY, CDR2 FYNNEI. This CDR3 comprises 16 residues. The CDR3 DNA reads as TGTGCCAGCAGCCGGGCCTTGGGGACAGAGAACACTGAAGCTTTCTTT. Translated: CASSRALGTENTEAFF.

The CDR3, as DNA: TGTGCCAGCAGCGCACCGGGGACAGGGAGAAGAAACACCATATATTTT. Residues: CASSAPGTGRRNTIYF. The chain uses TRBV5-4 and TRBJ1-3; 9 bases match TRBD1. This CDR3 is 16 amino acids long. The germline V gene encodes CDR1 SGHNT and CDR2 YYREEE (reference sequence). V gave up 4 bases and J gave up 5 bases; unmatched junction bases: 10.

The chain has TRBV19 and TRBJ1-2; unclear D gene. The CDR3 totals 13 residues. Per germline, CDR1 LNHDA and CDR2 SQIVND (reference sequence). V shed 2 bases and J shed 4 bases, with 8 bases lying between them. CDR3 region: CASSIRTAYGYTF. The CDR3 DNA sequence: TGTGCCAGTAGTATAAGGACGGCCTATGGCTACACCTTC.

The gene calls are TRBV18 and TRBJ2-3; 7 bases map to TRBD1. V lost 4 bases and J lost 3; bases outside the gene matches: 7. Germline lookup yields CDR1 KGHSH and CDR2 LQKENI. This CDR3 is built from 15 residues. DNA of the CDR3: TGTGCCAGCTCACTTGGACAGGTTATAACAGATACGCAGTATTTT. Residues: CASSLGQVITDTQYF.

The V call is TRBV10-3, the J call TRBJ2-1, with D maybe TRBD2 (5 bases). Per germline, CDR1 ENHRY and CDR2 SYGVKD. The CDR3 totals 15 residues. Between the trimmed V and J ends, which lost 0 bases and 4 bases, there was a span of 10 bases. CDR3 residues: CAISESLASYNEQFF. As DNA, the CDR3 is TGTGCCATCAGTGAGTCTCTAGCTTCATACAATGAGCAGTTCTTC.

This rearrangement joins TRBV9 to TRBJ2-3, with D possibly TRBD1 on 5 matching bases. This CDR3 region has 12 residues. The germline CDR1 and CDR2 sequences are SGDLS and YYNGEE. Trimming shortened V by 3 bases and J by 10 bases, and 12 bases separated the two germline ends. CDR3 region: CASSDQGFAQYF. The CDR3 region has the DNA TGTGCCAGCAGCGACCAGGGATTTGCGCAGTATTTT.

This clone came up a few times. The rearrangement uses TRBV4-1 and TRBJ2-1, with 7 bases identical to TRBD2. Trimming at V came to 5 bases and at J to 7 bases, leaving 11 bases not matched to a gene. In germline, CDR1 is MGHRA, CDR2 YSYEKL. This CDR3 comprises 15 residues. CDR3 sequence (DNA): TGCGCCAGCAGCTCTGAACCAGGGACTACGAATGAGCAGTTCTTC. Residues: CASSSEPGTTNEQFF.

This chain links TRBV28 with TRBJ2-5; D is possibly TRBD2 (7 bases). Germline V gene sequence: CDR1 MDHEN, CDR2 SYDVKM. This CDR3 region has 14 residues. Trimming removed 4 bases from V and 5 bases from J, with 14 bases in between. The CDR3 spells CASSSRGGGETQYF. The CDR3 region has the DNA TGTGCCAGCAGTTCGAGGGGGGGAGGTGAGACCCAGTACTTC.

This chain uses TRBV11-2 with TRBJ2-1, with TRBD2 identical over 14 bases. CDR3 length equals 20 residues. Trimming at V came to 0 bases and at J to 5 bases, leaving 12 bases not matched to a gene. The germline gives CDR1 SGHAT, CDR2 FQNNGV. Written as DNA, the CDR3 is TGTGCCAGCAGCTTAGAGTGGGGAAGACTAGCGGGGGGGTTCCACAATGAGCAGTTCTTC. Translated: CASSLEWGRLAGGFHNEQFF.

As to this clone: This same CDR3 is encoded by further DNA sequences in the sample. The chain uses TRBV5-1 and TRBJ1-2, with a tentative D call TRBD1 (5 bases). CDR3 length: 16 amino acids. Germline CDR1 SGHRS, CDR2 YFSETQ. V lost 0 bases and J lost 0, with 12 bases in between. CDR3 sequence (DNA): TGCGCCAGCAGCTTGGGACTGGGGGAAACTAACTATGGCTACACCTTC. This encodes CASSLGLGETNYGYTF.

The chain employs TRBV29-1 and TRBJ1-5, with unresolved D. The germline CDR1 and CDR2 sequences are SQVTM and ANQGSEA. The germline V and J ends were trimmed by 7 bases and 1 base, with 8 bases remaining between them. The CDR3 contains 12 residues. CDR3 DNA sequence: TGCAGCGCCGGAAACAGCAATCAGCCCCAGCATTTT. This translates into CSAGNSNQPQHF.

The V and J genes are TRBV7-9 and TRBJ2-1, with D perhaps being TRBD1 or TRBD2 (7 bases each). CDR1 is SEHNR, CDR2 FQNEAQ, per germline (reference sequence). V was pared by 5 bases and J by 4 bases, with 15 bases between. The CDR3 sequence is 15 residues long. CDR3 coding DNA: TGTGCCAGCAGCATCCGACAGGGAGGGTACAATGAGCAGTTCTTC. Protein product: CASSIRQGGYNEQFF.

The chain combines TRBV11-2 with TRBJ2-1, with D possibly TRBD2 on 6 matching bases. Deletions cut 4 bases from V and 6 bases from J, with 10 bases between. The CDR3 is 13 amino acids. The germline gives CDR1 SGHAT, CDR2 FQNNGV. The CDR3 spells CASSSGLINEQFF. The CDR3 DNA is TGTGCCAGCAGCTCGGGACTCATCAATGAGCAGTTCTTC. The entire variable domain, with the rest obtained from reference TRBV11-2 and TRBJ2-1, is as follows: EAGVAQSPRYKIIEKRQSVAFWCNPISGHATLYWYQQILGQGPKLLIQFQNNGVVDDSQLPKDRFSAERLKGVDSTLKIQPAKLEDSAVYLCASSSGLINEQFFGPGTRLTVL.

This chain uses TRBV6-6 with TRBJ1-2, with 9 bases lining up with TRBD1. The CDR3 is 15 residues long. Trimming removed 5 bases from V and 5 bases from J; junction bases left unmatched: 9. Germline CDR1 is MNHNY and CDR2 is SVGAGI (reference sequence). CDR3 DNA sequence: TGTGCCAGCAGTCTCAACCGACAGGGGGTTTATGGCTACACCTTC. Its translation: CASSLNRQGVYGYTF.

The chain is built from TRBV11-1 and TRBJ1-5; a weak D match, TRBD1 (5 bases). CDR1 SGHAT and CDR2 FQDESV come from the germline V gene (reference sequence). The CDR3 consists of 15 residues. Trimming took off 2 bases at V and 4 bases at J, with 12 bases between the two ends. The CDR3 here is CASSLHAGRNQPQHF. The DNA of the CDR3 is TGTGCCAGCAGCTTACATGCAGGGAGGAATCAGCCCCAGCATTTT.

Only one count was recorded for this clone. The rearrangement uses TRBV7-9 and TRBJ2-1; 12 nucleotides agree with TRBD2. The CDR3 extends over 17 amino acids. CDR1 and CDR2 from the germline V gene are SEHNR and FQNEAQ (reference sequence). With V trimmed by 2 bases and J by 4 bases, 6 bases remained unmatched. The CDR3 bases are TGTGCCAGCAGCTTAAGGGCTAGCGGGGGGGTTTACAATGAGCAGTTCTTC. It codes for CASSLRASGGVYNEQFF.

This chain links TRBV6-1 with TRBJ2-3; D ambiguous. This CDR3 has 15 amino acids. Per the germline V gene, CDR1 is MNHNS and CDR2 is SASEGT. V lost 7 bases and J 2 bases, leaving 16 bases between the germline ends. The CDR3 bases are TGTGCCAGCAACTCCCTTATGGGCTACACAGATACGCAGTATTTT. Protein product: CASNSLMGYTDTQYF.

The genes are TRBV15 and TRBJ2-7, with D maybe TRBD1 (6 bases). Germline CDR1 reads LNHNV; CDR2 reads YYDKDF (reference sequence). V was clipped by 5 bases and J by 6 bases, with 14 bases between them. The CDR3 spans 13 residues. The CDR3 DNA reads as TGTGCCACCAGCGCCATAATAGGGGGCGAGCAGTACTTC. Translated, it gives CATSAIIGGEQYF.

The genes are TRBV4-1 and TRBJ1-5; 9 bases match TRBD1. The germline V gene encodes CDR1 MGHRA and CDR2 YSYEKL. Trimming cost V 4 bases and J 0 bases; bases outside gene matches: 7. The CDR3 loop spans 17 amino acids. CDR3 sequence (DNA): TGCGCCAGCAGCCCTTGGGACAGGGTCGATAGCAATCAGCCCCAGCATTTT. Its translation: CASSPWDRVDSNQPQHF.

The chain couples TRBV21-1 to TRBJ2-4; the tabulated D call, TRBD2, remains unverified against the DNA. TRBV21-1 is listed as a pseudogene. The CDR3 spans 16 residues. CDR3 DNA sequence: TGTGCCAGCAGCGAGGGACTTCGAGGGGCCAAAAACATTCAGTACTTC. Amino acids: CASSEGLRGAKNIQYF.